This TCR beta chain was sequenced in a study of T-cell memory formation after mild COVID-19. Germline CDR1 reads MDHEN; CDR2 reads SYDVKM. The CDR3 covers 15 residues. The V segment lost 5 bases and the J segment 5 bases; nucleotides outside the gene matches: 11. General study results and limits: Nothing confirmed that second-wave clones peaking on day 37 were specific for SARS-CoV-2.

About this clonotype itself: Its antigen is unidentified.

TCRdb re-called the 5' RACE reads through MiXCR, storing one row per CDR3 protein. The top ten clones hold about 22% of a sample with about 360,000 distinct CDR3 sequences, approximately 14% of them seen once. Sequenced sample: PBMCs or a T cell subset sorted from them (not recorded which). The rearrangement links TRBV28 to TRBJ1-1, with 7 bases that match TRBD1. The TCR sequence derives from a man between 18 and 35 years old who had mild COVID-19 (a few samples of this study predate the infection). Cell type and time point are not known. Here the CDR3 DNA reads TGTGCCAGCAGTCCACCCAGGGGGTTAAAGACTGAAGCTTTCTTT. It yields the protein CASSPPRGLKTEAFF.